The present entry profiles one T cell receptor (beta chain) with its context. The target antigen is unknown. The record originates from a study of cytomegalovirus exposure and HLA in healthy donors. The PCR was carried out with 60 Vbeta primers and 13 Jbeta primers. Produced via immunoSEQ multiplex PCR; TCRdb's table is partial and in-frame only. The sample has about 160,000 clones, approximately 80% seen once. The study, taken as a whole, reports: Clonal expansion was found to be greater in HLA-associated TCR beta chains than in equally common others in a later analysis. V- and J-gene trimming of TCR beta was linked (in a later analysis) to a missense DCLRE1C variant.

This CDR3 contains 15 residues. The V and J ends lost 3 bases and 5 bases, in that order; junction bases with no gene match: 3. From germline, CDR1 is SGHVS and CDR2 FQNEAQ. Input material: PBMCs. The rearrangement uses TRBV7-8 and TRBJ2-2; 10 nucleotides line up with TRBD1. This receptor was obtained from a man aged 50-60 years in good health and CMV-seropositive. The CDR3 DNA sequence: TGTGCCAGCAGCTTCGACAGGGGGCAAACCGGGGAGCTGTTTTTT. This encodes CASSFDRGQTGELFF.